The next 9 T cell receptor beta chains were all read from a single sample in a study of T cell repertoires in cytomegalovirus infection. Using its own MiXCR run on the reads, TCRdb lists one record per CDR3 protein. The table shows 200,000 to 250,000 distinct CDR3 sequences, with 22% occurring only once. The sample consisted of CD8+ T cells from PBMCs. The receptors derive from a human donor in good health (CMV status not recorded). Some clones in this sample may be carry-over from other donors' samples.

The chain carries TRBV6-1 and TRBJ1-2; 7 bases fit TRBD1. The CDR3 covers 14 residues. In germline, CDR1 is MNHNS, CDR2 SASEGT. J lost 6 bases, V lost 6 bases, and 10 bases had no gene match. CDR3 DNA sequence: TGTGCCAGCAGCGAATTGACAGGGTTGGATGGCTACACCTTC. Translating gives CASSELTGLDGYTF.

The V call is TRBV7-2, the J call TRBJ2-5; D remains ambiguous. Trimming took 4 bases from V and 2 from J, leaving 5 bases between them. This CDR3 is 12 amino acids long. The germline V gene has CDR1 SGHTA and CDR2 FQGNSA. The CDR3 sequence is CASSYNQETQYF. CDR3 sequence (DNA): TGTGCCAGCAGCTACAATCAAGAGACCCAGTACTTC.

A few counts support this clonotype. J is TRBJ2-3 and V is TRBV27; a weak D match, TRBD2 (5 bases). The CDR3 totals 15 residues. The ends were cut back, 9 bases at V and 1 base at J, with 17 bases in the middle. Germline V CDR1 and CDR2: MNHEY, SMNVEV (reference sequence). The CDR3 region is CASTRTQQRTDTQYF. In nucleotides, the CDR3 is TGTGCCAGTACTAGAACTCAACAGCGCACAGATACGCAGTATTTT.

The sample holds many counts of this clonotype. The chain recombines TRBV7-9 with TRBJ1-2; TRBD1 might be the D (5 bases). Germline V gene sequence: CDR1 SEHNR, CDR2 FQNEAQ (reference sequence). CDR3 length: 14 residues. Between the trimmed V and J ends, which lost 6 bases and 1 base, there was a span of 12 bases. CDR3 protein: CASRGDSFNYGYTF. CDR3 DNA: TGTGCCAGCAGGGGGGACTCTTTTAACTATGGCTACACCTTC.

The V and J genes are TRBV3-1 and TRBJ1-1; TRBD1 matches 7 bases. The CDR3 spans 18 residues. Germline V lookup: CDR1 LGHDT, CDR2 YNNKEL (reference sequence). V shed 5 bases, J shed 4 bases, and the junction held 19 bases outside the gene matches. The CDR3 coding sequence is TGTGCCAGCAGCAAGGGAGTAACAGGGGCTACCTTATCCACTGAAGCTTTCTTT. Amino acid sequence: CASSKGVTGATLSTEAFF.

The CDR3 spells CASSPGQGREQYF. The CDR3 DNA reads as TGTGCCAGCAGCCCCGGACAGGGGAGAGAGCAGTACTTC. This rearrangement joins TRBV6-5 to TRBJ2-7; 9 bases line up with TRBD1. The trim removed 6 bases at V and 7 bases at J, leaving 7 bases unmatched. In germline, CDR1 is MNHEY, CDR2 SVGAGI. The CDR3 is 13 residues long.

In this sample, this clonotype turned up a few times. CDR3 residues: CASSLCVGGHCTDTQYF. The CDR3 DNA is TGTGCCAGCAGTTTATGTGTCGGAGGACATTGCACAGATACGCAGTATTTT. The chain employs TRBV28 and TRBJ2-3, with D possibly being TRBD1 or TRBD2 (5 bases each). The CDR3 has 17 residues. From germline, CDR1 is MDHEN and CDR2 SYDVKM. The ends were cut back, 0 bases at V and 1 base at J, with 14 bases in the middle. Full variable domain (outside the CDR3, taken from reference TRBV28 and TRBJ2-3): DVKVTQSSRYLVKRTGEKVFLECVQDMDHENMFWYRQDPGLGLRLIYFSYDVKMKEKGDIPEGYSVSREKKERFSLILESASTNQTSMYLCASSLCVGGHCTDTQYFGPGTRLTVL.

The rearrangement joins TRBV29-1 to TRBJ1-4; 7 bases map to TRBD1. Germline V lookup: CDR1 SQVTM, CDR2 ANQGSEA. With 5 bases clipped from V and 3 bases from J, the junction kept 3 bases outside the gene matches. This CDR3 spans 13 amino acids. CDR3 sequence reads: CSVRDRPNEKLFF. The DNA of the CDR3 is TGCAGCGTTAGGGACAGACCTAATGAAAAACTGTTTTTT.

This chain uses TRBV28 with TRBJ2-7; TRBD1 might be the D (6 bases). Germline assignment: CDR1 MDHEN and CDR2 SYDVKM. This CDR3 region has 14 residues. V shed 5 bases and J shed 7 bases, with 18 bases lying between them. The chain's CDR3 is CASSPQGPLREQYF. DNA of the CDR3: TGTGCCAGCAGTCCACAGGGACCCCTACGAGAGCAGTACTTC.